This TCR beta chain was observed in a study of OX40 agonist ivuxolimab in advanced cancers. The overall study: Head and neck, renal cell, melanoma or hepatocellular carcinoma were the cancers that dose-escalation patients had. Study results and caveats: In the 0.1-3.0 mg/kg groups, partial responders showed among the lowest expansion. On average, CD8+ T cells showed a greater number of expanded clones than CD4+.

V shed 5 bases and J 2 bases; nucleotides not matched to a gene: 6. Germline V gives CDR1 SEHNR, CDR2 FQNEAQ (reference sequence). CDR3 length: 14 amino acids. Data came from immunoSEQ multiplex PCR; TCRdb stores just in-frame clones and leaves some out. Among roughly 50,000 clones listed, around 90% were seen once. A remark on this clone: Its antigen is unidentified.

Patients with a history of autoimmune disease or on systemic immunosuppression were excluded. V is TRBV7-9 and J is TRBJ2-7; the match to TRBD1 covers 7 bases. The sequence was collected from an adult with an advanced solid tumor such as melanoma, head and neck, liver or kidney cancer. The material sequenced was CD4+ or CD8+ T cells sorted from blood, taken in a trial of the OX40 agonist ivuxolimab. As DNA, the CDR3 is TGTGCCAGCAGCCCAACGGGACAGCCCTACGAGCAGTACTTC. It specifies CASSPTGQPYEQYF.